This T cell receptor beta chain was found in a study of identifying expanded T cells in peripheral blood. The table came from immunoSEQ multiplex PCR; TCRdb's copy has only in-frame clones and leaves some out. This table holds around 50,000 clones, roughly 87% found once. Findings and limits, study-wide: Roughly two-week clone count variance significantly increased as total template count grew.

Regarding this clone: Antigen specificity is unknown.

The sequencing input was blood. The receptor's source is a person aged 18 to 70 in good health.

CDR3 protein: CASRPGNPNTGELFF. The CDR3 coding sequence is TGCGCCAGCAGGCCAGGAAATCCGAACACCGGGGAGCTGTTTTTT. The J gene is TRBJ2-2, the V gene TRBV5-1, with D uncertain. CDR1 is SGHRS, CDR2 YFSETQ, per germline. V was shortened by 5 bases and J by 0 bases, with 11 bases between the two germline ends. CDR3 length: 15 amino acids.